The 13 T cell receptor beta chains below come from one sample, sequenced in a study of control samples from healthy donors and cancer patients. The repertoire was sequenced with immunoSEQ multiplex PCR; TCRdb's copy has only in-frame clones and lacks some. The sample yields about 150,000 clones, over 90% seen once. Sequencing input: blood. The receptors derive from a man aged 45-60 years in good health.

J is TRBJ2-1 and V is TRBV7-2; no clear D gene. This CDR3 spans 16 amino acids. Germline V gene lookup returns CDR1 SGHTA and CDR2 FQGNSA. Trimming pared 0 bases from V and 8 bases from J, leaving 17 bases between. The CDR3 DNA reads TGTGCCAGCAGCTTAGCGCTGGGAAGCTTAAGCCATGAGCAGTTCTTC. Its translation is CASSLALGSLSHEQFF.

The CDR3 spells CASSLAVGGLNEQFF. DNA of the CDR3: TGTGCCAGCAGCTTGGCCGTGGGAGGGCTGAATGAGCAGTTCTTC. The J gene is TRBJ2-1, the V gene TRBV5-6; 7 bases are a match to TRBD2. The germline CDR1 and CDR2 sequences are SGHDT and YYEEEE. The CDR3 is made up of 15 amino acids. The V and J ends lost 0 bases and 7 bases, in that order; junction bases with no gene match: 7.

The chain joins TRBV18 to TRBJ2-5; D not certain. This CDR3 comprises 12 residues. Per germline, CDR1 KGHSH and CDR2 LQKENI. Trimming took 6 bases from V and 2 from J, leaving 7 bases between them. The CDR3 is CASSLEQETQYF. Here the CDR3 DNA reads TGTGCCAGCTCCCTAGAGCAAGAGACCCAGTACTTC.

The V and J genes are TRBV5-1 and TRBJ2-7; 8 bases are shared with TRBD1. Germline assignment: CDR1 SGHRS and CDR2 YFSETQ. Losses at the gene ends were 2 bases for V and 3 bases for J; bases not matched to a gene: 4. The CDR3 totals 14 residues. The CDR3 is CASSLSGGFYEQYF. The CDR3 DNA is TGCGCCAGCAGCTTATCAGGGGGCTTCTACGAGCAGTACTTC.

This chain uses TRBV28 with TRBJ1-1, with D tentatively TRBD1 (5 bases). Germline-derived CDR1 and CDR2 are MDHEN and SYDVKM. V dropped 4 bases and J dropped 0 bases, with 15 bases sitting between them. This CDR3 comprises 16 residues. This CDR3 is CASSSHRTEMNTEAFF. DNA of the CDR3: TGTGCCAGCAGTTCACACAGGACCGAAATGAACACTGAAGCTTTCTTT.

CDR3: CATSTDRAQQFF. CDR3 in DNA: TGTGCCACCAGCACCGACAGGGCCCAGCAGTTCTTC. The V gene is TRBV15, the J gene TRBJ2-1; 7 bases map to TRBD1. CDR3 length: 12 residues. Per the germline V gene, CDR1 is LNHNV and CDR2 is YYDKDF (reference sequence). V shed 4 bases, J shed 11 bases, and the junction held 5 bases outside the gene matches.

In DNA, the CDR3 is TGTGCCAGCAGTTTACCGGGACTAGCGGGAGGGAATGAGCAGTTCTTC. It encodes CASSLPGLAGGNEQFF. This chain connects TRBV28 to TRBJ2-1; 16 nucleotides align to TRBD2. The CDR3 extends over 16 amino acids. After removal of 2 bases from V and 7 bases from J, the junction contained 2 bases not matched to a gene. Germline CDR1 MDHEN, CDR2 SYDVKM.

This chain links TRBV23-1 with TRBJ2-1, with TRBD1 as a possible D gene (6 bases). TRBV23-1 is sorted into the ORF group, with uncertain function. Trimming cost V 8 bases and J 6 bases, with 17 bases left between them. The CDR3 totals 14 residues. The CDR3 is CASYRNRAFNEQFF. CDR3 coding DNA: TGCGCCAGCTATCGGAACAGGGCGTTCAATGAGCAGTTCTTC.

The chain uses TRBV6-5 and TRBJ2-1; possible D gene TRBD1, 6 bases. The germline V gene has CDR1 MNHEY and CDR2 SVGAGI. The CDR3 loop spans 14 amino acids. Trimming cost V 8 bases and J 8 bases, with 19 bases left between them. CDR3 in amino acids: CASGPHRDYYEQFF. The CDR3 coding sequence is TGTGCCAGCGGCCCACACAGGGATTATTATGAGCAGTTCTTC.

The J gene is TRBJ1-2, the V gene TRBV27; D might be TRBD1 (6 bases). Trimming removed 1 base from V and 7 bases from J, with 10 bases in between. The length of the CDR3 is 13 residues. The germline V gene encodes CDR1 MNHEY and CDR2 SMNVEV (reference sequence). CDR3 sequence: CASSLLEGGGYTF. The DNA of the CDR3 is TGTGCCAGCAGTTTATTAGAAGGGGGTGGCTACACCTTC.

This clone has a handful of counts. The chain recombines TRBV7-9 with TRBJ2-2, with TRBD2 identical over 8 bases. The CDR3 has 16 amino acids. The ends lost 5 bases at V and 4 bases at J; junction bases unmatched: 9. Germline CDR1 SEHNR, CDR2 FQNEAQ (reference sequence). CDR3 residues: CASSPGGGLATGELFF. DNA for the CDR3: TGTGCCAGCAGCCCCGGGGGGGGCCTAGCCACCGGGGAGCTGTTTTTT.

The chain links TRBV3-1 (or the pseudogene TRBV3-2) to TRBJ2-1; 7 bases map to TRBD2. Per the germline V gene, CDR1 is LGHDT and CDR2 is YNNKEL (reference sequence). The CDR3 has 12 residues. The V and J ends lost 4 bases and 9 bases, in that order; junction bases with no gene match: 3. The CDR3 coding sequence is TGTGCCAGCAGCCCCTGGGGGGGTGAGCAGTTCTTC. Protein: CASSPWGGEQFF.

This chain uses TRBV11-2 with TRBJ2-3, with D tentatively TRBD2 (6 bases). The V gene lost 1 base and the J gene lost 3 bases, with 8 bases spanning the gap. This CDR3 contains 14 residues. Germline CDR1 reads SGHAT; CDR2 reads FQNNGV. As DNA, the CDR3 is TGTGCCAGCAGCTTAGGGAGGGAGACAGATACGCAGTATTTT. Its translation is CASSLGRETDTQYF.